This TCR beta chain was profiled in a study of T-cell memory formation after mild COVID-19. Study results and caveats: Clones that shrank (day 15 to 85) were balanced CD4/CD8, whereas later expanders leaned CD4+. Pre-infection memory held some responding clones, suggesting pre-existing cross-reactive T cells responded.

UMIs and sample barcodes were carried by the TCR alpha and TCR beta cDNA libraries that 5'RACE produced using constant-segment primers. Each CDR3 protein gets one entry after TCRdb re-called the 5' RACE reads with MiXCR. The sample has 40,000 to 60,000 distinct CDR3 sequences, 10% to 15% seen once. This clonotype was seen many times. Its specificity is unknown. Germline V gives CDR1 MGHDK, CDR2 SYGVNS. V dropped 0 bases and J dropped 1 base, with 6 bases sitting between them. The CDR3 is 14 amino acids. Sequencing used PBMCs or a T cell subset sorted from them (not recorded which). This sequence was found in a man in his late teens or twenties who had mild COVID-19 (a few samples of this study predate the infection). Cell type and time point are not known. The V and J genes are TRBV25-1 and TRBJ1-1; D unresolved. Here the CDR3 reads CASSEYRQNTEAFF. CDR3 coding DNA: TGTGCCAGCAGTGAATATAGACAGAACACTGAAGCTTTCTTT.